This TCR beta chain was sequenced for a study of blood T cell repertoires in COVID-19. About the research overall: From the United States, Italy and Spain came samples of acute and convalescent COVID-19.

V lost 0 bases and J 10 bases, leaving 12 bases between the germline ends. Germline CDR1 reads SGHAT; CDR2 reads FQNNGV. The CDR3 sequence is 14 residues long. The table came from immunoSEQ multiplex PCR; TCRdb's copy has only in-frame clones and leaves some out. The table shows fewer than 450,000 clones, with 88% occurring only once. Participants spanned ages about 18 to 100 years and resided in over 20 US areas. Self-reported history from a screening survey and questionnaire set each donor's cohort. The chain recombines TRBV11-2 with TRBJ1-4; perhaps TRBD1 as D (6 bases). The sequence came from a woman aged 40 to 55 with acute COVID-19. The sequenced sample was PBMCs or T cells enriched from blood (not recorded which). The CDR3 reads CASSLDPRGGKLFF. The CDR3 bases are TGTGCCAGCAGCTTAGATCCCCGAGGGGGAAAACTGTTTTTT.